This TCR beta chain was captured in a study of cytomegalovirus exposure and HLA in healthy donors. Study-level findings and limits: There was a cluster of highly shared sequence variants that was likely a sequencing artifact. In a later analysis, TCR beta V- and J-gene trimming showed a link to a missense DCLRE1C variant.

Points on this clone: The target antigen is unknown.

At the time of sampling, donors were nominally healthy, though unrecorded immune exposures were likely. PCR amplification relied on 60 Vbeta primers (plus 13 Jbeta primers). The method was immunoSEQ multiplex PCR; TCRdb's version includes in-frame clones alone and lacks a portion of them. This table has 95,000 to 150,000 clones, 75% appearing once. V shed 5 bases, J shed 6 bases, and the junction held 6 bases outside the gene matches. The germline CDR1 and CDR2 sequences are SGHNT and YENEEA. The CDR3 has 13 amino acids. The TCR was taken from a woman in her forties or fifties in good health and CMV-seronegative. This rearrangement joins TRBV11-3 to TRBJ2-7, with TRBD1 matching 8 bases. The sequencing input was PBMCs. Here the CDR3 reads CASSALQGGEQYF. As DNA, the CDR3 is TGTGCCAGCAGCGCGTTACAGGGGGGCGAGCAGTACTTC.